The 7 T cell receptor beta chains reported below all come from one sample, sequenced in a study of cytomegalovirus exposure and HLA in healthy donors. This PCR relied on a set of 60 Vbeta primers and 13 Jbeta primers. Data came from immunoSEQ multiplex PCR; TCRdb stores just in-frame clones and leaves some out. The sample yields about 120,000 clones, roughly 78% seen once. Sequenced material: PBMCs. These receptors were collected from a male donor in good health and CMV-seronegative.

As regards this clone: Other DNA sequences from this sample encode an identical CDR3 as well. J is TRBJ2-2 and V is TRBV18; 7 bases line up with TRBD1. V lost 3 bases, J lost 0 bases, and 1 base stayed unmatched. Germline V CDR1 and CDR2: KGHSH, LQKENI. The CDR3 covers 15 residues. CDR3 nucleotide sequence: TGTGCCAGCTCACCCGGGACAGCGAACACCGGGGAGCTGTTTTTT. This sequence encodes CASSPGTANTGELFF.

The gene calls are TRBV7-3 and TRBJ1-2, with TRBD1 matching over 7 bases. The CDR3 runs to 14 residues. V lost 5 bases and J lost 4; bases outside the gene matches: 7. Germline CDR1 reads SGHTA; CDR2 reads FQGTGA. The CDR3: CASSPQQGTYGYTF. CDR3 DNA: TGTGCCAGCAGCCCGCAACAGGGGACCTATGGCTACACCTTC.

The chain carries TRBV6-1 and TRBJ2-7, with 11 bases aligning to TRBD2. This CDR3 has 14 residues. The ends lost 3 bases at V and 5 bases at J; junction bases unmatched: 3. Germline V gene sequence: CDR1 MNHNS, CDR2 SASEGT. The CDR3: CASSEASGGNEQYF. The CDR3 DNA reads as TGTGCCAGCAGTGAGGCTAGCGGGGGGAACGAGCAGTACTTC.

This chain links TRBV27 with TRBJ2-7; TRBD1 is a possible D gene (6 bases). Looked up from germline, CDR1 is MNHEY and CDR2 is SMNVEV (reference sequence). Trimming removed 5 bases at V and 6 bases at J, with 11 bases between. The CDR3 length is 12 residues. CDR3 sequence reads: CASSRVGGEQYF. DNA of the CDR3: TGTGCCAGCAGTCGAGTAGGGGGCGAGCAGTACTTC.

The chain recombines TRBV6-6 with TRBJ1-1, with D perhaps TRBD1 (5 bases). This CDR3 contains 12 residues. Looked up from germline, CDR1 is MNHNY and CDR2 is SVGAGI (reference sequence). Trimming removed 7 bases from V and 8 bases from J, with 14 bases in between. The CDR3 sequence is CASNSWTTEAFF. In DNA form, the CDR3 reads TGTGCCAGCAACAGCTGGACAACCGAAGCTTTCTTT.

This clone was picked up a small number of times. The sample contains more than one DNA sequence encoding this CDR3. The CDR3 loop reads CASSLDRVGYEQYF. Here the CDR3 DNA reads TGCGCCAGCAGCTTGGACAGGGTAGGGTACGAGCAGTACTTC. The rearrangement uses TRBV5-1 and TRBJ2-7; maybe TRBD1 (6 bases). Per the germline V gene, CDR1 is SGHRS and CDR2 is YFSETQ. CDR3 length equals 14 residues. The V and J ends lost 0 bases and 4 bases respectively, with 11 bases between them.

The CDR3 coding sequence is TGTGCCAGCAGACAAACAGGGTCGGAGACCCAGTACTTC. Translated, it gives CASRQTGSETQYF. V usage is TRBV7-3 and J usage is TRBJ2-5; a weak D match, TRBD1 (6 bases). V gave up 6 bases and J gave up 5 bases, with 13 bases separating them. Germline CDR1 reads SGHTA; CDR2 reads FQGTGA. CDR3 size: 13 residues.